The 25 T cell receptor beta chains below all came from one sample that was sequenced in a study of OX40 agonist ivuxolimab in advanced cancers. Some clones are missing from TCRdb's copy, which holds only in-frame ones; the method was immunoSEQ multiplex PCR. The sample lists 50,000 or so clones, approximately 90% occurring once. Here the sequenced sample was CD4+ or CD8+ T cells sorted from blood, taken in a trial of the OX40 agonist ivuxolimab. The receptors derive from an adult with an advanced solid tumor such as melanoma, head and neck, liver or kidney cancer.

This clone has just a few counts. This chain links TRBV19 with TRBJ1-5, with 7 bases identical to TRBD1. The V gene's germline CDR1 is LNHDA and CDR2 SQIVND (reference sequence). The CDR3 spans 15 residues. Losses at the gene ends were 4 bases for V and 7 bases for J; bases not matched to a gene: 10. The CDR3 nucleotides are TGTGCCAGTAGTAACCGGGACAGAGTGGGACAGCCCCAGCATTTT. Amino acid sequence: CASSNRDRVGQPQHF.

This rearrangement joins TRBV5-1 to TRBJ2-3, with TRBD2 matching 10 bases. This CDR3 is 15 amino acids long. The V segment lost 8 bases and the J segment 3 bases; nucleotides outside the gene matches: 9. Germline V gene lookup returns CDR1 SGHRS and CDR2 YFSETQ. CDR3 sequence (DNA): TGCGCCAGTCATCACGTAGCGGGAGGAACAGATACGCAGTATTTT. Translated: CASHHVAGGTDTQYF.

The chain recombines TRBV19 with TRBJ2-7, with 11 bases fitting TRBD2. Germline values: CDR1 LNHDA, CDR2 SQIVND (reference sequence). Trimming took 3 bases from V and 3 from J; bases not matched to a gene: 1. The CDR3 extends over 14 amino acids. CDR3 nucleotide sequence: TGTGCCAGTAGTATCACTAGCGGGAGCTACGAGCAGTACTTC. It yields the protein CASSITSGSYEQYF.

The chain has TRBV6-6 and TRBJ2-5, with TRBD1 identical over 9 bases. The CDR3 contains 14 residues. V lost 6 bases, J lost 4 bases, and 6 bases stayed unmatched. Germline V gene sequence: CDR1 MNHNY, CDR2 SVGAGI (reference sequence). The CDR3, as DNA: TGTGCCAGCAGCATCGGGACAGGGAGAGAGACCCAGTACTTC. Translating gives CASSIGTGRETQYF.

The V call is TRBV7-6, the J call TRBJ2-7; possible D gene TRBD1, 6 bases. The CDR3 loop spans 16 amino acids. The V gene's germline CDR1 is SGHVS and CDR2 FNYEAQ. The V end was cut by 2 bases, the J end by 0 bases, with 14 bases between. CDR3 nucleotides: TGTGCCAGCAGCTTATTCGAGCAGGGGATCTCCTACGAGCAGTACTTC. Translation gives CASSLFEQGISYEQYF.

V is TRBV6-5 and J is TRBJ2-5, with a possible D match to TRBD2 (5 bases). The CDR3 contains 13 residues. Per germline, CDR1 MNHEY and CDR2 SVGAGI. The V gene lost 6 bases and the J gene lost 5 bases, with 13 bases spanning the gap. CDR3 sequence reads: CASRRAAWETQYF. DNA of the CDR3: TGTGCCAGCAGGAGGGCAGCCTGGGAGACCCAGTACTTC.

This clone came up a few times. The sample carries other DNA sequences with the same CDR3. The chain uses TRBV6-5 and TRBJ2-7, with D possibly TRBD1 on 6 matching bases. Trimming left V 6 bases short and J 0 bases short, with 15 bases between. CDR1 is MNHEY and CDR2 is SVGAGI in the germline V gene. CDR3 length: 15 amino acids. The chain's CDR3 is CASSSPGQSSYEQYF. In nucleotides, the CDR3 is TGTGCCAGCAGCTCTCCCGGACAGAGCTCCTACGAGCAGTACTTC.

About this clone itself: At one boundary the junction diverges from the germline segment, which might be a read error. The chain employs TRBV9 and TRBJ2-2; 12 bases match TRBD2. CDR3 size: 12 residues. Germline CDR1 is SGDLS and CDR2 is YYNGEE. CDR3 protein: CASSSRTSGALF. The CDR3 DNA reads TGTGCCAGCAGCTCCCGGACTAGCGGGGCCCTTTTT.

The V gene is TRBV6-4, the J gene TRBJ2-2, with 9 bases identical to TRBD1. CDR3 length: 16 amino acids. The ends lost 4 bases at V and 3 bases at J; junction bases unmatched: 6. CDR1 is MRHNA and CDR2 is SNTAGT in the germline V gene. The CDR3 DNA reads TGTGCCAGCAGTGTCGGACAGGGGTTCGACACCGGGGAGCTGTTTTTT. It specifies CASSVGQGFDTGELFF.

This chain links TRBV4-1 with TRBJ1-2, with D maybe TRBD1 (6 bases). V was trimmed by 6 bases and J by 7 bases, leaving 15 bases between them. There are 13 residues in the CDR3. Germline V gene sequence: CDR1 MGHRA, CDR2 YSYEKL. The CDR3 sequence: CASSREGEFGYTF. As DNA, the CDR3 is TGCGCCAGCAGTAGGGAGGGGGAATTTGGCTACACCTTC.

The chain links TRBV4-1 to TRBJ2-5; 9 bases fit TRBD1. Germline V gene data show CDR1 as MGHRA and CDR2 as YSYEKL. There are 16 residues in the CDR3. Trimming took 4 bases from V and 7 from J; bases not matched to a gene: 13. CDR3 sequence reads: CASSPYRDRDRRTQYF. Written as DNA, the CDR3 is TGCGCCAGCAGCCCCTACCGGGACAGGGATCGGCGGACCCAGTACTTC.

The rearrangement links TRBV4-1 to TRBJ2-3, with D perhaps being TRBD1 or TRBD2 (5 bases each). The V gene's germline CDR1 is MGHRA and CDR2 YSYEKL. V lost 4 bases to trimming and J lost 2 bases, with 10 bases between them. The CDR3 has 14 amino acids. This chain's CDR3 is CASSPRDATDTQYF. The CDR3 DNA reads TGCGCCAGCAGCCCCCGGGACGCCACAGATACGCAGTATTTT.

Here the CDR3 reads CASSSDGMNTEAFF. CDR3 nucleotides: TGTGCCAGCAGCTCGGACGGAATGAACACTGAAGCTTTCTTT. The chain combines TRBV11-2 with TRBJ1-1; D not resolved. V gave up 4 bases and J gave up 0 bases, with 9 bases separating them. Per germline, CDR1 SGHAT and CDR2 FQNNGV. CDR3 length: 14 amino acids. Supplemented by reference TRBV11-2 and TRBJ1-1, the full variable domain reads EAGVAQSPRYKIIEKRQSVAFWCNPISGHATLYWYQQILGQGPKLLIQFQNNGVVDDSQLPKDRFSAERLKGVDSTLKIQPAKLEDSAVYLCASSSDGMNTEAFFGQGTRLTVV.

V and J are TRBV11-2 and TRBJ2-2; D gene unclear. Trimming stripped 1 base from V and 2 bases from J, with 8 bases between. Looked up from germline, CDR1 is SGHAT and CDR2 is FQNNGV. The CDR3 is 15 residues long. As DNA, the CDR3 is TGTGCCAGCAGCTTAGTTAGAACCAACACCGGGGAGCTGTTTTTT. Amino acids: CASSLVRTNTGELFF.

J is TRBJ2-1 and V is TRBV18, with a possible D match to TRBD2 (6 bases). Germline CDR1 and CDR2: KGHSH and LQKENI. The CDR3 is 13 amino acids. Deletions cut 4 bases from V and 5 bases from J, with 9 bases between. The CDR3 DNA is TGTGCCAGCTCACTCGGACTAAACAATGAGCAGTTCTTC. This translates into CASSLGLNNEQFF.

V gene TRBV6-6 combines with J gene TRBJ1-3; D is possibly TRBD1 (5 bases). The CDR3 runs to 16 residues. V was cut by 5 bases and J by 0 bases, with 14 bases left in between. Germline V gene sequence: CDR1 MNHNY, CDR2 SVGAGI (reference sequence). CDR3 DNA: TGTGCCAGCAGTAAAATGGACACCTTCTCTGGAAACACCATATATTTT. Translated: CASSKMDTFSGNTIYF.

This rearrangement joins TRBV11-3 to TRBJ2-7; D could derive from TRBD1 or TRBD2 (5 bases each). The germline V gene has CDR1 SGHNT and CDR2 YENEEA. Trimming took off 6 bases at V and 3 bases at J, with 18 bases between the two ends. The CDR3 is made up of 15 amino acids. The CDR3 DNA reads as TGTGCCAGCAGACAATTGAGGGACCTAGACTACGAGCAGTACTTC. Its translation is CASRQLRDLDYEQYF.

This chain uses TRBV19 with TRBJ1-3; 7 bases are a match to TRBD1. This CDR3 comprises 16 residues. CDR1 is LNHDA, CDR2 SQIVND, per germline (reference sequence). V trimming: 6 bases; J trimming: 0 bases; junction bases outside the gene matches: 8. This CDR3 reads CASRASGQYSGNTIYF. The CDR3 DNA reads TGTGCCAGTAGGGCCTCGGGACAGTACTCTGGAAACACCATATATTTT.

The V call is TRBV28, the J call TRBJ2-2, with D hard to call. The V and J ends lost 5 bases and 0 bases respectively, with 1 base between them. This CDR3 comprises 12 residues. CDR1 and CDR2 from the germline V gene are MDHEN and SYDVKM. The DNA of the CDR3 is TGTGCCAGCAGTACGAACACCGGGGAGCTGTTTTTT. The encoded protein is CASSTNTGELFF. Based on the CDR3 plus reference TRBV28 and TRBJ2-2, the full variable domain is DVKVTQSSRYLVKRTGEKVFLECVQDMDHENMFWYRQDPGLGLRLIYFSYDVKMKEKGDIPEGYSVSREKKERFSLILESASTNQTSMYLCASSTNTGELFFGEGSRLTVL.

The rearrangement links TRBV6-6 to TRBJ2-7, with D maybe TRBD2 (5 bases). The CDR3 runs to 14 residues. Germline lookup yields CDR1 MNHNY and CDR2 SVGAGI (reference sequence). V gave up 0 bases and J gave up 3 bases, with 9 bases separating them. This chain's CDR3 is CASSYSGGIYEQYF. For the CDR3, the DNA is TGTGCCAGCAGTTACTCCGGAGGAATCTACGAGCAGTACTTC.

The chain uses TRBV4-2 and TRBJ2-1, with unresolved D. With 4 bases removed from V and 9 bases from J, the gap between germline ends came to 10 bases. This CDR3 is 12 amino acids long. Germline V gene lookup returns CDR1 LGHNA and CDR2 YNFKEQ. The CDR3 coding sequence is TGTGCCAGCAGCCTACTGCTCCCTGAGCAGTTCTTC. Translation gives CASSLLLPEQFF.

This chain's CDR3 is CASSRGSTKNIQYF. DNA of the CDR3: TGTGCCAGCAGTAGGGGGTCGACCAAAAACATTCAGTACTTC. V usage is TRBV28 and J usage is TRBJ2-4, with a weak D call TRBD1 (6 bases). Germline loops: CDR1 MDHEN, CDR2 SYDVKM. The CDR3 spans 14 residues. V shed 5 bases and J shed 2 bases, with 10 bases lying between them.

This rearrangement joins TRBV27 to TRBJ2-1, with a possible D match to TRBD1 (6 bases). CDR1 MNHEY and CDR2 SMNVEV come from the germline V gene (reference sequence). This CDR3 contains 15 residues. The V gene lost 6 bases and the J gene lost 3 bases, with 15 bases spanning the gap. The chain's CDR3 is CASRETLDSYNEQFF. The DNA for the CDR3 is TGTGCCAGCAGAGAAACTTTGGACAGCTACAATGAGCAGTTCTTC.

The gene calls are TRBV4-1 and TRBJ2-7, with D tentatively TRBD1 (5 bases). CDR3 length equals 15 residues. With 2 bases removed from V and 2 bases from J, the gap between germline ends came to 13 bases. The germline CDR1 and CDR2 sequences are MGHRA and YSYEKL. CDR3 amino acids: CASSQPRALPYEQYF. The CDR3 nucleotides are TGCGCCAGCAGCCAACCCAGGGCGCTCCCCTACGAGCAGTACTTC.

CDR3 loop: CASSERGMGEQFF. Here the CDR3 DNA reads TGTGCCAGCAGCGAGCGGGGGATGGGTGAGCAGTTCTTC. The chain links TRBV6-4 to TRBJ2-1, with TRBD2 matching 8 bases. Germline V lookup: CDR1 MRHNA, CDR2 SNTAGT. The trim removed 6 bases at V and 9 bases at J, leaving 7 bases unmatched. The CDR3 sequence is 13 residues long.